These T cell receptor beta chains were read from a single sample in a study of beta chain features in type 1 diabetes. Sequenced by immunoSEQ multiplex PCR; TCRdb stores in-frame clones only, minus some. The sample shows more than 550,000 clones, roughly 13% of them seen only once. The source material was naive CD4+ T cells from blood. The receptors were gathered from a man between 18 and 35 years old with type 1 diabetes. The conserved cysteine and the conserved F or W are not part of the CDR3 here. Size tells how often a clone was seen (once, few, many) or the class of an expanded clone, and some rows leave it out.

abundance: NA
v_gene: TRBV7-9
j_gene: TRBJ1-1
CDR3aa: ASSLGGLNTEAF

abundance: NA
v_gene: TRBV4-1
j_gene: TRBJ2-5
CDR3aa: ASRAQETQY

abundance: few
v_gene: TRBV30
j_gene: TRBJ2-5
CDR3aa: AWNSKWGSQETQY

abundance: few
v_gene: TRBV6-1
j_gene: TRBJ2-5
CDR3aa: ASSEADRGSETQY

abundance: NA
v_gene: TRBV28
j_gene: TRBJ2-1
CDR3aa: ASSIYPNEQF

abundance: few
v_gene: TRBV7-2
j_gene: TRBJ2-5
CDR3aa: ASSPLRGDQETQY

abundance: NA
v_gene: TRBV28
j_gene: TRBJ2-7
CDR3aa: ASSLGGSPYEQY

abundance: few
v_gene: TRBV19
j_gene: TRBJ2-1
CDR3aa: ASSTRDRATYNEQF

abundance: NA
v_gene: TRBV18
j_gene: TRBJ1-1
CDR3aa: ASSPTGNTEAF

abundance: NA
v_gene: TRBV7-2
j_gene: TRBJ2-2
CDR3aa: ASSLGSGTHSTGELF

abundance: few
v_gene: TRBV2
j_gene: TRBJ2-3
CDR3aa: ASSEGLAADTQY

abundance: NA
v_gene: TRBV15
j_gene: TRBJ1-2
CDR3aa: ATSSRDHGYT

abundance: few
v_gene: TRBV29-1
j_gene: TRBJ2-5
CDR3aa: SVGVVDLQETQY

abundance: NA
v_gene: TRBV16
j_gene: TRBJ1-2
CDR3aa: ASSQSGSYGYT

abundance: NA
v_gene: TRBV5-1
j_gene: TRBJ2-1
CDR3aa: ASSAGLAPYNEQF

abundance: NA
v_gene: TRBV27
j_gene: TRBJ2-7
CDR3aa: ASSSRGPYEQY

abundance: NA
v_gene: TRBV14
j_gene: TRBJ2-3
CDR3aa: ASSRRLGPDTQY

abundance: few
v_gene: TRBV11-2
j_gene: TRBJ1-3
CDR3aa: ASSEGSGNTIY

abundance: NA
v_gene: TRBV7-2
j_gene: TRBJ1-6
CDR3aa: ASSPTAEFTLH

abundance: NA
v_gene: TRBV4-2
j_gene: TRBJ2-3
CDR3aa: ASSQASGWNQDTQY

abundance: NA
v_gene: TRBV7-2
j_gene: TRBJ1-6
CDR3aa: ASSSGQVHSSPLH

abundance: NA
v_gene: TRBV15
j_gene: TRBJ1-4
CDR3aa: ATSSLQATNEKLF

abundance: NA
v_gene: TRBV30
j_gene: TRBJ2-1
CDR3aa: AWGGSNEQF

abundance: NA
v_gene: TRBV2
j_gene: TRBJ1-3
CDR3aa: ASSEVNTIY

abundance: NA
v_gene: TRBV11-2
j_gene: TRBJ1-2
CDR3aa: ASRQVARSDYGYT

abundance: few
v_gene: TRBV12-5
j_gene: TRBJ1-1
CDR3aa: ASGLEQGTEAF

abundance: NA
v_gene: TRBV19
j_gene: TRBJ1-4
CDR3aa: ASRHQGIGEKLF

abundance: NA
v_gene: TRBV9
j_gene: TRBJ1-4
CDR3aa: ASSVLPVPDEKLF

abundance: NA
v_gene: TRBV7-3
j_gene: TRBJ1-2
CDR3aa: ASSPTPGAGYT

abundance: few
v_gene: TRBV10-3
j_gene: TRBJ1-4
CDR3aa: AISEHSLATNEKLF

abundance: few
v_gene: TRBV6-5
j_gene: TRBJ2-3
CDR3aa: ASSYFASDASQY

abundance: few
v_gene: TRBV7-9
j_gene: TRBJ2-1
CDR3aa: ASSLAPGGVEQF

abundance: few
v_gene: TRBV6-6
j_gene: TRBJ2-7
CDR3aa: ASSPSTGPFYEQY

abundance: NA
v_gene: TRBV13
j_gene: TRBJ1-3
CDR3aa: ASSLGGGGNTIY

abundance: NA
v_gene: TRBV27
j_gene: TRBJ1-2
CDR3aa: ASSPQGMSYGYT

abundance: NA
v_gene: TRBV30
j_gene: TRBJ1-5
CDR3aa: AWSVLQSNQPQH

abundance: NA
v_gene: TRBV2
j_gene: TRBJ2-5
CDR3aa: ASSEQGGGETQY

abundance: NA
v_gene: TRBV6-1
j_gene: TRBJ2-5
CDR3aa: ASRGGARGETQY

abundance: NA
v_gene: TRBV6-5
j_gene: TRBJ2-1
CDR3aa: ASSPDQGMVYEQF

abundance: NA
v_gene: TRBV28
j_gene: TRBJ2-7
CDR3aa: ASSLYGYSSYEQY

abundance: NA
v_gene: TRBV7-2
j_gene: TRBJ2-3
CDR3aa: ASTHPLAGATDTQY

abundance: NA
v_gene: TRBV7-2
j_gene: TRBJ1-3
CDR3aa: ASSLNRGNTIY

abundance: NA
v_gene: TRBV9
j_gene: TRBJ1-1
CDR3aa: ASSVGAATNTEAF

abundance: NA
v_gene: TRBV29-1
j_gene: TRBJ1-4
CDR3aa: SVETVPNEKLF

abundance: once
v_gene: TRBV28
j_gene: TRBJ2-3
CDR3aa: ASSLSGVVDTQY

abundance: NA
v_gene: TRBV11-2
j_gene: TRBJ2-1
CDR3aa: ASSFGLTADNEQF

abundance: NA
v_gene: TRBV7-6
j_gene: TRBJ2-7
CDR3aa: ASSLTQGSYEQY

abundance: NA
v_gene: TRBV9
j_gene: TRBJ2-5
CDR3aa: ASSPRTDGWQETQY

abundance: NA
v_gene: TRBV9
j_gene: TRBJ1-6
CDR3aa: ASSPEGLRNSPLH

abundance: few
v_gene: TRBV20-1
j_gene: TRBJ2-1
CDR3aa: SAAGHREQF

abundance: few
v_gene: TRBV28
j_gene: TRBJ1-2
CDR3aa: AITPGRAYGYT

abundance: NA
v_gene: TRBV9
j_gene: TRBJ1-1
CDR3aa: ASNVGQLNTEAF

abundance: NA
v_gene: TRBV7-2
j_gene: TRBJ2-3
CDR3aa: ASSLAGGSSTDTQY

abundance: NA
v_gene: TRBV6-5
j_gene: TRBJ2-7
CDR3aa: ASSSDYAYEQY

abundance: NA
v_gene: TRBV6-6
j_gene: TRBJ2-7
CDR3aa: ASTPGRNLEQY

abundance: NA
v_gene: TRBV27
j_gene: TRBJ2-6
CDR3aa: ASSLWSPGANVLT

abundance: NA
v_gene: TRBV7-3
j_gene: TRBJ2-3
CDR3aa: ASSAGLAGRTDTQY

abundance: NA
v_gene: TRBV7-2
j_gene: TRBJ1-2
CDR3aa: ASSFVQSGYGYT

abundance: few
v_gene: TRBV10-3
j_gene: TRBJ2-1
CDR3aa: AISETGTSGHNEQF

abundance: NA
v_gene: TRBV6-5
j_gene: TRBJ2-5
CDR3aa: ASRPTLTSETQY